The clone carrying this TCR beta chain has only one observation. What it recognizes is unknown. These data are taken from a study of vaccination and CD4 T cells after COVID-19. Treatment noted: approximately 10-day PBMC culture with coronavirus spike peptide pools or control peptides (ViraFEST assay). The ViraFEST method relied on peptide pools to expand antigen-specific T cells, followed by TCR sequencing. Sequenced with the Oncomine TCR Beta short-read assay was DNA taken from cultured CD4+ T cells. TCRdb re-called the PCR reads with MiXCR, one entry per CDR3 protein. The sample includes around 17,000 distinct CDR3 sequences, about 38% of them seen just once. Trimming left V 3 bases short and J 0 bases short, with 15 bases between. This CDR3 has 17 amino acids. CDR1 is LNHDA, CDR2 SQIVND, per germline (reference sequence).

This sequence was found in a human donor who had recovered from COVID-19. Input material: CD4+ T cells from blood, cultured in vitro. The chain recombines TRBV19 with TRBJ2-1; D ambiguous. The CDR3 coding sequence is TGTGCCAGTAGTATTGTTCGTCGGACGGACTCCTACAATGAGCAGTTCTTC. Translation gives CASSIVRRTDSYNEQFF.